A single sample gave rise to the 15 T cell receptor beta chains below, sequenced in a study of response to subunit inactivated influenza vaccine. Each CDR3 protein is one row after TCRdb ran MiXCR on the RT-PCR reads. The table shows approximately 170,000 distinct CDR3 sequences, with around 15% occurring only once. The source material was CD8+ T cells sorted from PBMCs, sampled around 5 days after vaccination. Receptors originate from a man aged 45 to 65 who received an inactivated influenza vaccine.

The rearrangement links TRBV28 to TRBJ2-3, with D tentatively TRBD2 (6 bases). V was cut by 6 bases and J by 2 bases, with 18 bases left in between. The CDR3 runs 16 residues. The germline V gene encodes CDR1 MDHEN and CDR2 SYDVKM. CDR3 bases: TGTGCCAGCAGCCCTGCCCTAGCGCTAAACACAGATACGCAGTATTTT. This sequence encodes CASSPALALNTDTQYF. Based on the CDR3 plus reference TRBV28 and TRBJ2-3, the full variable domain is DVKVTQSSRYLVKRTGEKVFLECVQDMDHENMFWYRQDPGLGLRLIYFSYDVKMKEKGDIPEGYSVSREKKERFSLILESASTNQTSMYLCASSPALALNTDTQYFGPGTRLTVL.

This clonotype was detected only a few times. V and J are TRBV28 and TRBJ2-1; no reliable D call. V shed 2 bases and J shed 8 bases, with 13 bases lying between them. CDR3 size: 14 residues. CDR1 MDHEN and CDR2 SYDVKM come from the germline V gene. The CDR3 protein is CASSLKGRLHEQFF. CDR3 bases: TGTGCCAGCAGTTTAAAAGGTAGATTGCATGAGCAGTTCTTC. The complete variable domain, with remaining parts taken from reference TRBV28 and TRBJ2-1, reads DVKVTQSSRYLVKRTGEKVFLECVQDMDHENMFWYRQDPGLGLRLIYFSYDVKMKEKGDIPEGYSVSREKKERFSLILESASTNQTSMYLCASSLKGRLHEQFFGPGTRLTVL.

This clonotype was recorded a few times. V and J are TRBV7-8 and TRBJ2-7; 14 bases map to TRBD2. With 2 bases clipped from V and 3 bases from J, the junction kept 15 bases outside the gene matches. Per the germline V gene, CDR1 is SGHVS and CDR2 is FQNEAQ. This CDR3 contains 20 residues. The CDR3 region has the DNA TGTGCCAGCAGCTTACCCAGGATTCCGGGACTAGCGGGAGTATTCTACGAGCAGTACTTC. It codes for CASSLPRIPGLAGVFYEQYF.

This clonotype was seen more than once but under ten times. V and J are TRBV6-2 or TRBV6-3 and TRBJ2-2; D uncertain. V was shortened by 8 bases and J by 1 base, with 8 bases between the two germline ends. CDR3 length equals 13 residues. Germline-derived CDR1 and CDR2 are MNHEY and SVGEGT. The CDR3 loop is CASGRRNTGELFF. The DNA for the CDR3 is TGTGCCAGCGGACGGAGGAACACCGGGGAGCTGTTTTTT.

The J gene is TRBJ2-1, the V gene TRBV5-1; no clear D. Between the trimmed V and J ends, which lost 9 bases and 6 bases, there was a span of 13 bases. Germline V gene lookup returns CDR1 SGHRS and CDR2 YFSETQ. The CDR3 contains 12 residues. CDR3 amino acids: CATRTSANEQFF. In DNA form, the CDR3 reads TGCGCCACCAGGACCTCGGCCAATGAGCAGTTCTTC.

The genes are TRBV20-1 and TRBJ2-2, with D possibly TRBD1 on 6 matching bases. The germline gives CDR1 DFQATT, CDR2 SNEGSKA (reference sequence). The V and J ends lost 0 bases and 1 base respectively, with 6 bases between them. This CDR3 spans 14 amino acids. The CDR3 bases are TGCAGTGCTAGAGACAGGGGGAACACCGGGGAGCTGTTTTTT. This gives the protein CSARDRGNTGELFF.

This clonotype was detected only a few times. The rearrangement links TRBV5-1 to TRBJ1-1; no clear D gene. Germline-derived CDR1 and CDR2 are SGHRS and YFSETQ. This CDR3 region has 12 residues. Trimming pared 4 bases from V and 10 bases from J, leaving 14 bases between. The CDR3 reads CASSPGRGVAFF. The CDR3 nucleotides are TGCGCCAGCAGCCCGGGCCGGGGAGTAGCTTTCTTT.

The chain is built from TRBV13 and TRBJ2-1, with 10 bases matching TRBD1. J gave up 1 base and V 5 bases, and 5 bases lay outside the gene matches. Germline V CDR1 and CDR2: PRHDT, FYEKMQ (reference sequence). This CDR3 is 16 amino acids long. This CDR3 is CASSAGTGESYNEQFF. The CDR3 DNA reads TGTGCCAGCAGCGCCGGGACAGGGGAATCCTACAATGAGCAGTTCTTC.

The chain joins TRBV5-1 to TRBJ1-2; D gene ambiguous. This CDR3 has 15 amino acids. Germline V gene sequence: CDR1 SGHRS, CDR2 YFSETQ. Trimming pared 5 bases from V and 0 bases from J, leaving 14 bases between. The CDR3 protein is CASRRESSSNYGYTF. The CDR3 nucleotides are TGCGCCAGCAGGAGGGAGAGTTCTTCTAACTATGGCTACACCTTC.

This clonotype was found a few times. The chain employs TRBV27 and TRBJ2-1; no firm D call. Trimming took 8 bases from V and 1 from J, leaving 3 bases between them. Looked up from germline, CDR1 is MNHEY and CDR2 is SMNVEV (reference sequence). This CDR3 has 11 residues. CDR3 nucleotide sequence: TGTGCCAGCGAATCCTACAATGAGCAGTTCTTC. It yields the protein CASESYNEQFF.

The chain joins TRBV6-2 or TRBV6-3 to TRBJ2-7; tentatively, D is TRBD1 or TRBD2 (5 bases each). Germline V gene data show CDR1 as MNHEY and CDR2 as SVGEGT. Trimming cost V 2 bases and J 4 bases, with 12 bases left between them. This CDR3 has 14 amino acids. The CDR3 loop reads CASSYLGREYEQYF. Here the CDR3 DNA reads TGTGCCAGCAGTTACCTAGGCAGGGAGTACGAGCAGTACTTC.

This clonotype appeared a few times. The chain combines TRBV7-8 with TRBJ2-7; 9 bases map to TRBD2. The CDR3 has 14 residues. From germline, CDR1 is SGHVS and CDR2 FQNEAQ. The ends lost 4 bases at V and 3 bases at J; junction bases unmatched: 4. This CDR3 reads CASSSSGRSYEQYF. In DNA form, the CDR3 reads TGTGCCAGCAGCTCCAGCGGGAGGAGCTACGAGCAGTACTTC.

The gene calls are TRBV28 and TRBJ2-1, with D perhaps assigned TRBD1 or TRBD2 (5 bases each). The CDR3 extends over 12 amino acids. CDR1 and CDR2 (germline): MDHEN, SYDVKM. Trimming cost V 10 bases and J 5 bases, with 12 bases left between them. The CDR3 DNA is TGTGCCACCCGGGGCTTCCACAATGAGCAGTTCTTC. It codes for CATRGFHNEQFF.

The rearrangement joins TRBV7-9 to TRBJ2-3, with 7 bases lining up with TRBD1. Germline V gene lookup returns CDR1 SEHNR and CDR2 FQNEAQ (reference sequence). V lost 5 bases, J lost 3 bases, and 2 bases stayed unmatched. The CDR3 covers 13 residues. The CDR3 is CASSRGLTDTQYF. CDR3 nucleotide sequence: TGTGCCAGCAGCAGGGGGCTGACAGATACGCAGTATTTT.

This clonotype was found many times. The chain combines TRBV4-2 with TRBJ2-3; D not certain. The V and J ends lost 5 bases and 2 bases respectively, with 11 bases between them. The CDR3 length is 14 residues. Germline V gene lookup returns CDR1 LGHNA and CDR2 YNFKEQ. In nucleotides, the CDR3 is TGTGCCAGCAGCACGTGGGCGTACACAGATACGCAGTATTTT. Protein product: CASSTWAYTDTQYF.